The 13 T cell receptor beta chains below come from one sample, sequenced in a study of blood T cell repertoires in COVID-19. Sequencing used immunoSEQ multiplex PCR; TCRdb keeps in-frame clones, though not all of them. Among more than 15,000 clones listed, 70% to 90% were seen once. Sequences were obtained from peripheral blood. These TCRs come from a human donor with active COVID-19. The donor label of this sample is uncertain.

The rearrangement links TRBV5-1 to TRBJ2-1; 7 positions match TRBD2. V shed 3 bases, J shed 0 bases, and the junction held 3 bases outside the gene matches. There are 15 residues in the CDR3. Germline V gene data show CDR1 as SGHRS and CDR2 as YFSETQ. The CDR3 loop reads CASSWSGTSYNEQFF. CDR3 DNA: TGCGCCAGCAGCTGGAGCGGGACCTCCTACAATGAGCAGTTCTTC.

V and J are TRBV5-1 and TRBJ2-6; 7 nucleotides line up with TRBD1. There are 15 residues in the CDR3. V was clipped by 2 bases and J by 4 bases; unmatched bases: 3. Germline-derived CDR1 and CDR2 are SGHRS and YFSETQ. CDR3 loop: CASSFGQAGANVLTF. In nucleotides, the CDR3 is TGCGCCAGCAGCTTCGGACAGGCCGGGGCCAACGTCCTGACTTTC.

This chain links TRBV14 with TRBJ2-2; 9 bases line up with TRBD2. There are 17 residues in the CDR3. CDR1 and CDR2 from the germline V gene are SGHDN and FVKESK. Trimming took 0 bases from V and 6 from J; bases not matched to a gene: 8. CDR3 amino acids: CASSQDRISGSAGELFF. The DNA of the CDR3 is TGTGCCAGCAGCCAAGATAGAATTAGCGGGAGTGCCGGGGAGCTGTTTTTT.

The V gene is TRBV21-1, the J gene TRBJ2-7; the table's D call, TRBD1, was not checked against the DNA. TRBV21-1 is a pseudogene segment. CDR3 length equals 15 residues. CDR3 coding DNA: TGTGCCAGCAGCAACGGACAACCGTATGCCTACGAGCAGTACTTC. It specifies CASSNGQPYAYEQYF.

This chain connects TRBV5-4 to TRBJ2-1; D not certain. The CDR3 loop spans 13 amino acids. V dropped 4 bases and J dropped 9 bases, with 14 bases sitting between them. Germline-derived CDR1 and CDR2 are SGHNT and YYREEE (reference sequence). CDR3 nucleotides: TGTGCCAGCAGCGAAGGTAGCAGAGGTGAGCAGTTCTTC. Amino acid sequence: CASSEGSRGEQFF.

The chain uses TRBV18 and TRBJ1-2, with TRBD1 matching 7 bases. J was trimmed by 8 bases and V by 3 bases; bases with no gene match: 9. The germline V gene has CDR1 KGHSH and CDR2 LQKENI. This CDR3 has 14 amino acids. As DNA, the CDR3 is TGTGCCAGCTCACCGGCCACAGGGGTTCAGGGCTACACCTTC. Amino acids: CASSPATGVQGYTF.

The sample holds one count of this clone. J is TRBJ2-4 and V is TRBV10-3; TRBD2 aligns across 13 bases. The J segment lost 4 bases and the V segment lost 2 bases, leaving 2 bases of the junction unmatched. The CDR3 is 16 residues long. CDR1 is ENHRY and CDR2 is SYGVKD in the germline V gene. The CDR3 is CAISEGLAGVKNIQYF. As DNA, the CDR3 is TGTGCCATCAGTGAGGGACTAGCGGGAGTGAAAAACATTCAGTACTTC.

This chain joins TRBV13 and TRBJ1-5; possible D gene TRBD1, 6 bases. The CDR3 totals 14 residues. Germline values: CDR1 PRHDT, CDR2 FYEKMQ (reference sequence). The germline V and J ends were trimmed by 2 bases and 1 base, with 6 bases remaining between them. Here the CDR3 DNA reads TGTGCCAGCAGCTTAAGGGGGAGCAATCAGCCCCAGCATTTT. It yields the protein CASSLRGSNQPQHF. The full variable domain, in which reference TRBV13 and TRBJ1-5 provide the parts outside the CDR3, is AAGVIQSPRHLIKEKRETATLKCYPIPRHDTVYWYQQGPGQDPQFLISFYEKMQSDKGSIPDRFSAQQFSDYHSELNMSSLELGDSALYFCASSLRGSNQPQHFGDGTRLSIL.

This clone was seen only once. The rearrangement links TRBV2 to TRBJ2-7, with TRBD2 matching 10 bases. This CDR3 has 15 residues. Per the germline V gene, CDR1 is SNHLY and CDR2 is FYNNEI. J lost 0 bases, V lost 4 bases, and 3 bases had no gene match. The CDR3 loop reads CASSVTSGLSYEQYF. As DNA, the CDR3 is TGTGCCAGCAGTGTGACTAGCGGGCTCTCCTACGAGCAGTACTTC.

The V and J genes are TRBV18 and TRBJ2-5; 7 nucleotides line up with TRBD2. The J segment lost 2 bases and the V segment lost 4 bases, leaving 7 bases of the junction unmatched. Germline CDR1 reads KGHSH; CDR2 reads LQKENI. The CDR3 runs to 15 residues. The CDR3 sequence is CASSRTSGNQETQYF. The DNA for the CDR3 is TGTGCCAGCTCACGAACAAGCGGGAATCAAGAGACCCAGTACTTC.

In DNA form, the CDR3 reads TGTGCCAGCACTAGGACAGGGACCACCGGGGAGCTGTTTTTT. It translates to CASTRTGTTGELFF. The genes are TRBV11-2 and TRBJ2-2, with 8 bases aligning to TRBD1. Trimming took 7 bases from V and 4 from J; bases not matched to a gene: 5. The length of the CDR3 is 14 residues. CDR1 and CDR2 from the germline V gene are SGHAT and FQNNGV.

The chain has TRBV30 and TRBJ1-5, with 7 nucleotides matching TRBD1. The germline V gene encodes CDR1 GTSNPN and CDR2 SVGIG (reference sequence). J gave up 7 bases and V 0 bases, and 6 bases lay outside the gene matches. The CDR3 is 14 amino acids. In DNA, the CDR3 is TGTGCCTGGAGTGTAAAAGGGGGCTCGCAGCCCCAGCATTTT. Its protein is CAWSVKGGSQPQHF.

This clone was counted between two and nine times. V is TRBV19 and J is TRBJ1-5, with 7 bases that match TRBD1. CDR1 is LNHDA, CDR2 SQIVND, per germline (reference sequence). With 7 bases clipped from V and 4 bases from J, the junction kept 10 bases outside the gene matches. The CDR3 has 15 residues. The CDR3 DNA reads as TGTGCCAGTAAAATAGACAGGGAAGGGAATCAGCCCCAGCATTTT. This encodes CASKIDREGNQPQHF.